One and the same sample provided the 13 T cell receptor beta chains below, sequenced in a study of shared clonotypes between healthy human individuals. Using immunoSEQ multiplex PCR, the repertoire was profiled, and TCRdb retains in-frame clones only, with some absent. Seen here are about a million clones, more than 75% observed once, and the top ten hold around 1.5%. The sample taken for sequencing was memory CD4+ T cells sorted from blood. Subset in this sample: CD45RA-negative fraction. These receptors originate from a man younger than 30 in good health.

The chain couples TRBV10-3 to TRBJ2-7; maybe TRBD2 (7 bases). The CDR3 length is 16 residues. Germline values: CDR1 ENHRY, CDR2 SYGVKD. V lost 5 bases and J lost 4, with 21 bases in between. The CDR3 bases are TGTGCCATCAGTACCGACGGGGGGCAGGGTCCATACGAGCAGTACTTC. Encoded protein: CAISTDGGQGPYEQYF.

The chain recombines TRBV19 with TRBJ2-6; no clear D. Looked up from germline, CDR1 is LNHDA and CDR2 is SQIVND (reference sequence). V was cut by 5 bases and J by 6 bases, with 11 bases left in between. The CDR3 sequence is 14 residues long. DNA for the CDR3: TGTGCCAGTAGTCCCTCCCGTACGGCCAACGTCCTGACTTTC. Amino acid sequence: CASSPSRTANVLTF.

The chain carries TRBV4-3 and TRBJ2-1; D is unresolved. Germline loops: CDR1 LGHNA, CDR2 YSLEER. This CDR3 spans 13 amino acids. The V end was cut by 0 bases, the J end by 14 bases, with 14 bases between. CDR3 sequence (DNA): TGCGCCAGCAGCCAAGATATACGAGACTTGGAGTTCTTC. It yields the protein CASSQDIRDLEFF.

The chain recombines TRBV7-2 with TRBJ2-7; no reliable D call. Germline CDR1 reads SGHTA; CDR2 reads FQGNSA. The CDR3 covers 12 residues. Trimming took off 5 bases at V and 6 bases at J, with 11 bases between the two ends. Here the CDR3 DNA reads TGTGCCAGCAGCCCCCCCCTCGGCGAGCAGTACTTC. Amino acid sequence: CASSPPLGEQYF.

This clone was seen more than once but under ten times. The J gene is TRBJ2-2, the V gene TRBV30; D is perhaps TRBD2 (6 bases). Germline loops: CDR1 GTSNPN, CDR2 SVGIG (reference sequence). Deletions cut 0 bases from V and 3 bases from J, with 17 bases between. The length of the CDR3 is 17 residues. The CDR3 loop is CAWSVPPGGSYTGELFF. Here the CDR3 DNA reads TGTGCCTGGAGTGTACCCCCTGGGGGGTCTTACACCGGGGAGCTGTTTTTT.

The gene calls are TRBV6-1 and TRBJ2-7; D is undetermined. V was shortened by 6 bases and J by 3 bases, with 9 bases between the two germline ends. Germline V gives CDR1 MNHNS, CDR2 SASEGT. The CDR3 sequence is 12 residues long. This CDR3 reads CASSTPLYEQYF. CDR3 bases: TGTGCCAGCAGCACACCGCTCTACGAGCAGTACTTC.

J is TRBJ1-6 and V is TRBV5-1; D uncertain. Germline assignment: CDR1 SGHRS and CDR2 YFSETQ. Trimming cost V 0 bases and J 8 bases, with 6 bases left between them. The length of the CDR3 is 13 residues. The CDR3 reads CASSLDADSPLHF. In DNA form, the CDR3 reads TGCGCCAGCAGCTTGGATGCAGATTCACCCCTCCACTTT.

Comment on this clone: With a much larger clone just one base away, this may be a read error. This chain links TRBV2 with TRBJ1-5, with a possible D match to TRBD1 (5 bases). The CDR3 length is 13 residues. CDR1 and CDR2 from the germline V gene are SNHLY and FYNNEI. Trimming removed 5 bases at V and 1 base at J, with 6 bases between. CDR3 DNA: TGTGCCAGCAGTTGGACAAGCAATCAGCCCCAGCATTTT. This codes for CASSWTSNQPQHF. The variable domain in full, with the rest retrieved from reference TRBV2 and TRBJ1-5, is EPEVTQTPSHQVTQMGQEVILRCVPISNHLYFYWYRQILGQKVEFLVSFYNNEISEKSEIFDDQFSVERPDGSNFTLKIRSTKLEDSAMYFCASSWTSNQPQHFGDGTRLSIL.

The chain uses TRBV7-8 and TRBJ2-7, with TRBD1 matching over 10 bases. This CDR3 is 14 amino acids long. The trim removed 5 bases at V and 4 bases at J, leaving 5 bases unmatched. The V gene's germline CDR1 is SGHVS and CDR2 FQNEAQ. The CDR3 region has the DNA TGTGCCAGCAGCCTAAGGACAGGGGGTTACGAGCAGTACTTC. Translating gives CASSLRTGGYEQYF. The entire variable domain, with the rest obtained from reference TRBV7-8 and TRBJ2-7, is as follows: GAGVSQSPRYKVAKRGQDVALRCDPISGHVSLFWYQQALGQGPEFLTYFQNEAQLDKSGLPSDRFFAERPEGSVSTLKIQRTQQEDSAVYLCASSLRTGGYEQYFGPGTRLTVT.

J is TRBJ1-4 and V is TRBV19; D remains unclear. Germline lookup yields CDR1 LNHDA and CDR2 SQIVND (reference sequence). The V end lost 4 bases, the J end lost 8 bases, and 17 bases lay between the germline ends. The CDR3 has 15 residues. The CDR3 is CASSKRKAGSEKLFF. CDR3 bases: TGTGCCAGTAGTAAGCGTAAGGCGGGTAGCGAAAAACTGTTTTTT. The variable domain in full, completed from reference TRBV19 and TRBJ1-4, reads DGGITQSPKYLFRKEGQNVTLSCEQNLNHDAMYWYRQDPGQGLRLIYYSQIVNDFQKGDIAEGYSVSREKKESFPLTVTSAQKNPTAFYLCASSKRKAGSEKLFFGSGTQLSVL.

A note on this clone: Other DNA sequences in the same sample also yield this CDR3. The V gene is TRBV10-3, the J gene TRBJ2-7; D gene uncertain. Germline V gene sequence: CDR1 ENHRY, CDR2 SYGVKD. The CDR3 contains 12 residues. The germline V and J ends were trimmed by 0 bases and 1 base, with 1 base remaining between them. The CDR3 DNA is TGTGCCATCAGTGAGTCGTCCTACGAGCAGTACTTC. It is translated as CAISESSYEQYF.

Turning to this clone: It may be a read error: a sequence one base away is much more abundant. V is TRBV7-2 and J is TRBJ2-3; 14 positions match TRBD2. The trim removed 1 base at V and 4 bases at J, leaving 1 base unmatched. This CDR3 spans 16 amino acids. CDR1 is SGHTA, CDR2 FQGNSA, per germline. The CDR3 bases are TGTGCCAGCAGCTTAGGACTAGCGGGAGGGCCAGATACGCAGTATTTT. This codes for CASSLGLAGGPDTQYF.

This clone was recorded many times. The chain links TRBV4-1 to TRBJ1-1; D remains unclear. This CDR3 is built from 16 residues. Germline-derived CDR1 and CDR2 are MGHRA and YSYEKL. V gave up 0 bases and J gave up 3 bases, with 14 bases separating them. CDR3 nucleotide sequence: TGCGCCAGCAGCCAAGATCCCGACGCACGATACACTGAAGCTTTCTTT. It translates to CASSQDPDARYTEAFF.